This T cell receptor (beta chain) was captured by sequencing in a study of T cells after yellow fever vaccination. Study context: With SMART-Seq v4 Ultra Low Input, the fractions containing low cell numbers were prepared.

This clonotype was seen many times. Its antigen is not identified. Study conclusions and caveats: Repertoires sorted by FACS could include abundant clonotypes that are contaminants from the bulk population. Boosting was followed by the reappearance of most primary-vaccination clones (96% CD4, about 88% CD8).

Trimming stripped 6 bases from V and 3 bases from J, with 14 bases between. The CDR3 consists of 14 residues. Germline values: CDR1 SEHNR, CDR2 FQNEAQ (reference sequence). 5'RACE template switching generated TCR cDNA, adding a universal primer site and UMIs. TCRdb passed the 5' RACE reads through MiXCR, listing each CDR3 protein once. The table shows 200,000 to 250,000 distinct CDR3 sequences, with under 3.5% occurring only once. Material: CD4+ T cells sorted from PBMCs, obtained 10 days after the yellow fever booster vaccination. The chain joins TRBV7-9 to TRBJ2-5; D call uncertain. The sequence derives from a man in his late teens or twenties who received the YFV17D yellow fever vaccine. The CDR3 sequence: CASRQPTGKETQYF. In DNA, the CDR3 is TGTGCCAGCAGACAACCGACTGGAAAAGAGACCCAGTACTTC.